Listed here are 4 T cell receptor beta chains from one sample, sequenced in a study of CD8+CD57+ T cells in acquired aplastic anemia. The study profiled TCR beta VDJ and CDR3 using genomic DNA as template. TCRdb fed the reads into MiXCR, producing one record per CDR3 protein. The sample contains around 170,000 distinct CDR3 sequences, nearly 50% of which appear only once. Patients sequenced had flow cytometry evidence of CD8+CD57+ cell expansion. What was sequenced was sorted CD4+, CD8+, or CD8+CD57+ T cells (not recorded which) from PBMCs. Receptors were obtained from a human donor with aplastic anemia.

The chain employs TRBV19 and TRBJ1-1; no clear D gene. V was shortened by 8 bases and J by 4 bases, with 8 bases between the two germline ends. The CDR3 extends over 11 amino acids. Looked up from germline, CDR1 is LNHDA and CDR2 is SQIVND (reference sequence). DNA of the CDR3: TGTGCCAGTCGACAACTCACTGAAGCTTTCTTT. Its translation is CASRQLTEAFF.

CDR3: CASSIGGGPYTEAFF. CDR3 DNA: TGTGCCAGTAGTATAGGTGGGGGGCCGTACACTGAAGCTTTCTTT. The chain carries TRBV19 and TRBJ1-1, with a weak D call TRBD1 (6 bases). This CDR3 is 15 amino acids long. V was pared by 1 base and J by 3 bases, with 12 bases between. In germline, CDR1 is LNHDA, CDR2 SQIVND (reference sequence).

This clonotype was seen a few times. This chain links TRBV11-2 with TRBJ2-1; 8 bases match TRBD2. V was pared by 3 bases and J by 0 bases, with 1 base of the junction left unmatched. Germline CDR1 and CDR2: SGHAT and FQNNGV. This CDR3 has 15 residues. The CDR3 DNA reads TGTGCCAGCAGCTTTAGCGGGGACTCCTACAATGAGCAGTTCTTC. It encodes CASSFSGDSYNEQFF. Combining the CDR3 with reference TRBV11-2 and TRBJ2-1 gives the whole variable domain EAGVAQSPRYKIIEKRQSVAFWCNPISGHATLYWYQQILGQGPKLLIQFQNNGVVDDSQLPKDRFSAERLKGVDSTLKIQPAKLEDSAVYLCASSFSGDSYNEQFFGPGTRLTVL.

The table lists this clonotype with a few counts. V is TRBV7-9 and J is TRBJ2-7; the D is unclear. Germline V gene data show CDR1 as SEHNR and CDR2 as FQNEAQ (reference sequence). This CDR3 comprises 13 residues. V shed 8 bases and J shed 1 base, with 12 bases lying between them. The CDR3 DNA reads as TGTGCCAGCCGCCAGGTCAGATCCTACGAGCAGTACTTC. Encoded protein: CASRQVRSYEQYF.